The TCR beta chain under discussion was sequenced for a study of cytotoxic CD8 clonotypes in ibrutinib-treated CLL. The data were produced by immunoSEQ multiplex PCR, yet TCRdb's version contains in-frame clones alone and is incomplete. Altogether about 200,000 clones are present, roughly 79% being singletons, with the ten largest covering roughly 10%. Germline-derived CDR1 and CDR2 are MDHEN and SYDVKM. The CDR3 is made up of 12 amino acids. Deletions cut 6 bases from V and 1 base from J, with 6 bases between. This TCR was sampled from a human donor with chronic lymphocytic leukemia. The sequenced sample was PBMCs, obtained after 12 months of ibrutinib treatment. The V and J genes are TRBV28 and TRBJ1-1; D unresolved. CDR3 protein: CASREKNTEAFF. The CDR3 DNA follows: TGTGCCAGCAGGGAGAAGAACACTGAAGCTTTCTTT.